A single sample gave rise to the 6 T cell receptor beta chains below, sequenced in a study of shared clonotypes between healthy human individuals. Naive CD8 populations comprised CD45RO-negative cells positively selected for CCR7, excluding terminally differentiated effector memory CD45RA+ cells. Assay: immunoSEQ multiplex PCR; the TCRdb copy retains only in-frame clones and omits some. The table has about 680,000 clones, about 90% seen once. Sequenced sample: naive CD8+ T cells sorted from blood. These receptors came from a young man in good health.

The sample holds one count of this clone. The rearrangement uses TRBV7-6 and TRBJ2-3; D is perhaps TRBD2 (6 bases). The CDR3 extends over 16 amino acids. Trimming cost V 1 base and J 3 bases, with 14 bases left between them. The germline V gene has CDR1 SGHVS and CDR2 FNYEAQ. This CDR3 reads CASSLVADARTDTQYF. CDR3 nucleotides: TGTGCCAGCAGCTTAGTAGCGGATGCACGAACAGATACGCAGTATTTT.

The gene calls are TRBV10-1 and TRBJ2-7; tentatively, D is TRBD2 (5 bases). This CDR3 spans 12 amino acids. Germline V gene sequence: CDR1 WNHNN, CDR2 SYGVQD (reference sequence). The V and J ends lost 3 bases and 9 bases respectively, with 12 bases between them. CDR3 bases: TGCGCCAGCAGTGATGGACTCGTGGCGCAGTACTTC. Amino acids: CASSDGLVAQYF.

The gene calls are TRBV4-3 and TRBJ2-1, with TRBD1 identical over 8 bases. Unmatched junction bases numbered 6, after V lost 3 bases and J lost 8 bases. CDR1 is LGHNA, CDR2 YSLEER, per germline. This CDR3 is built from 14 residues. As DNA, the CDR3 is TGCGCCAGCAGCCAGGCCTACAGGGGGGATGAGCAGTTCTTC. The encoded protein is CASSQAYRGDEQFF.

The J gene is TRBJ2-1, the V gene TRBV7-9; 8 bases are shared with TRBD2. CDR1 and CDR2 from the germline V gene are SEHNR and FQNEAQ (reference sequence). The CDR3 runs 13 residues. V lost 5 bases to trimming and J lost 8 bases; unmatched junction nucleotides: 5. CDR3 sequence reads: CASSGTRPDEQFF. The CDR3 DNA follows: TGTGCCAGCAGCGGGACTAGACCCGATGAGCAGTTCTTC. Drawing the rest from reference TRBV7-9 and TRBJ2-1, the complete variable domain is DTGVSQNPRHKITKRGQNVTFRCDPISEHNRLYWYRQTLGQGPEFLTYFQNEAQLEKSRLLSDRFSAERPKGSFSTLEIQRTEQGDSAMYLCASSGTRPDEQFFGPGTRLTVL.

CDR3 in amino acids: CASSYSGYNEKLFF. In DNA, the CDR3 is TGTGCCAGCAGTTACTCGGGCTATAATGAAAAACTGTTTTTT. The rearrangement joins TRBV6-5 to TRBJ1-4; no definite D call. The germline V gene encodes CDR1 MNHEY and CDR2 SVGAGI. V dropped 0 bases and J dropped 4 bases, with 6 bases sitting between them. This CDR3 spans 14 amino acids.

The V gene is TRBV19, the J gene TRBJ2-7, with D perhaps matching TRBD1 or TRBD2 (5 bases each). The CDR3 runs 19 residues. Germline V gene lookup returns CDR1 LNHDA and CDR2 SQIVND (reference sequence). Trimming cost V 7 bases and J 2 bases, with 30 bases left between them. The CDR3 here is CASTGPPLGGRTAAYEQYF. CDR3 DNA: TGTGCCAGTACGGGGCCCCCGTTAGGTGGGAGAACAGCAGCCTACGAGCAGTACTTC.